The following is a TCR beta chain sequence with its context. This sample is part of a study of blood T cell repertoires in COVID-19. Study-wide context: Donors in the United States, Italy and Spain gave samples during acute or convalescent COVID-19.

Germline CDR1 MNHEY, CDR2 SVGAGI. V gave up 4 bases and J gave up 5 bases, with 8 bases separating them. There are 13 residues in the CDR3. Repertoires were generated with immunoSEQ multiplex PCR, while TCRdb's copy carries only in-frame clones and drops some. The repertoire holds 140,000 or so clones, 65% to 80% seen once, with 15% to 20% in the top ten. The origin of this receptor is a man aged 50 to 59 with acute or convalescent COVID-19. The chain has TRBV6-5 and TRBJ2-2; unclear D gene. Material: peripheral blood. As DNA, the CDR3 is TGTGCCAGCAGTTTCCTAGGAACCGGGGAGCTGTTTTTT. It specifies CASSFLGTGELFF.